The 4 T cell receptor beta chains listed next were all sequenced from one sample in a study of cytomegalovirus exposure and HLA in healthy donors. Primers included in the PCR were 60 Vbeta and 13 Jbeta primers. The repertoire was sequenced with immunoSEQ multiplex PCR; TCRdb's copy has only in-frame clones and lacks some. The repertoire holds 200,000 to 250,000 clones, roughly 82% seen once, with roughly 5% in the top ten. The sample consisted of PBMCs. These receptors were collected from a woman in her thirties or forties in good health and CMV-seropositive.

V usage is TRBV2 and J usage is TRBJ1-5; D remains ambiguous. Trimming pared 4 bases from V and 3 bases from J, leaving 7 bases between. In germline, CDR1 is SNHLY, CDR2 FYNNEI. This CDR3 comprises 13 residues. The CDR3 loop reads CASSVVYNQPQHF. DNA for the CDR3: TGTGCCAGCAGTGTCGTGTACAATCAGCCCCAGCATTTT. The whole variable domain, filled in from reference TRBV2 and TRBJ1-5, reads EPEVTQTPSHQVTQMGQEVILRCVPISNHLYFYWYRQILGQKVEFLVSFYNNEISEKSEIFDDQFSVERPDGSNFTLKIRSTKLEDSAMYFCASSVVYNQPQHFGDGTRLSIL.

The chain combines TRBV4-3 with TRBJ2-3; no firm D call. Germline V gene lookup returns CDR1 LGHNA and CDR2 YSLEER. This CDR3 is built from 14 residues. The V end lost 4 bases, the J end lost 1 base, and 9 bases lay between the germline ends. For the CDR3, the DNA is TGCGCCAGCAGCCCAGACTTCCGCACAGATACGCAGTATTTT. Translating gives CASSPDFRTDTQYF.

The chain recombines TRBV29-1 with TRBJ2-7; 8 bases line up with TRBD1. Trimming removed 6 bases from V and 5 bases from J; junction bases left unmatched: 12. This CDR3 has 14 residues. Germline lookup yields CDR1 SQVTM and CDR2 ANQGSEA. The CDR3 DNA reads TGCAGCGTGGCAAGACCAGGGGGCGTCAACGAGCAGTACTTC. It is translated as CSVARPGGVNEQYF.

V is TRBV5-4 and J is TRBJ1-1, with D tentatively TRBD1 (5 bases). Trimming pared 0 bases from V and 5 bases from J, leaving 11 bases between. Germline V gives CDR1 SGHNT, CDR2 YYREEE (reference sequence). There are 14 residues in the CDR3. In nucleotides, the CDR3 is TGTGCCAGCAGCTTGGTCGGGGGGAGGACTGAAGCTTTCTTT. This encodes CASSLVGGRTEAFF.